Sequencing of this TCR beta chain was carried out in a study of shared clonotypes between healthy human individuals. This clone occurred a few times. Data came from immunoSEQ multiplex PCR; TCRdb stores just in-frame clones and leaves some out. The profile shows 2.3 million or so clones, 90% to 95% of them singletons. This CDR3 has 14 amino acids. Trimming cost V 4 bases and J 0 bases, with 9 bases left between them. Germline-derived CDR1 and CDR2 are MDHEN and SYDVKM. Specimen: naive CD4+ T cells from PBMCs. Subset meaning: CD45RA+ positively selected. The V and J genes are TRBV28 and TRBJ1-1; no definite D call. The clonotype comes from a man younger than 35 in good health. Some clones in this sample may be carry-over from other donors' samples. CDR3 in amino acids: CASSSFYLNTEAFF. The CDR3 DNA follows: TGTGCCAGCAGTTCGTTTTACTTGAACACTGAAGCTTTCTTT.